This TCR beta chain was found in a study of blood T cells in healthy people across ages. This clonotype occurred once. A read error may account for a junction end that differs from germline. Each donor had about 10 milliliters of peripheral blood drawn. The CDR3 runs to 14 residues. Germline assignment: CDR1 LGHDT and CDR2 YNNKEL (reference sequence). A J-beta primer mix and a sample-barcoded 5' primer were used in a second PCR of roughly 6 to 12 cycles. Each CDR3 protein is one row after TCRdb ran MiXCR on the 5' RACE reads. The data show about 1.6 million distinct CDR3 sequences, roughly 30% seen once.

Input material: blood. V gene TRBV3-1 combines with J gene TRBJ2-3; D not certain. The receptor was derived from a woman aged 25 to 45 in good health. The chain's CDR3 is CAGSHGGFTDTQYF. The CDR3 DNA is TGTGCCGGCAGCCATGGCGGATTCACAGATACGCAGTATTTT.